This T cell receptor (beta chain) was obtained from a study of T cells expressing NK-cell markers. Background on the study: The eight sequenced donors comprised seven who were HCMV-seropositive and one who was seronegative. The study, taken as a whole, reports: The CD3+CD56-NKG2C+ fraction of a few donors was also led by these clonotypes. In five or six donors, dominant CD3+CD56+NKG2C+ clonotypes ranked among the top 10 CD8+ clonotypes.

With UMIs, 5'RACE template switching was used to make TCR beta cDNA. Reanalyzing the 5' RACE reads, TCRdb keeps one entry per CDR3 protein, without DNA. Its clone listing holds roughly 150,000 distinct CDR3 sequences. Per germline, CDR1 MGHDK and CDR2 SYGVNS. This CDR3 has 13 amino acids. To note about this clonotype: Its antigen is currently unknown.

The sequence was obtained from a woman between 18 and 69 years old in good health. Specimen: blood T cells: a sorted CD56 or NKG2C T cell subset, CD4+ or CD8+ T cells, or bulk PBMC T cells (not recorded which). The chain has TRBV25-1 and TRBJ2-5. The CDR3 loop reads CASSELGQETQYF.